This record concerns one T cell receptor (beta chain) sequence. Researchers ran the assay at a deep level. TCRdb's table, derived via immunoSEQ multiplex PCR, lists solely in-frame clones and lacks some. The top ten hold 1.5% to 2% of the sample, which has approximately 2,200,000 clones, under 95% seen once. Germline V gives CDR1 MNHEY, CDR2 SMNVEV (reference sequence). This CDR3 has 15 residues. V shed 5 bases, J shed 7 bases, and the junction held 11 bases outside the gene matches. This sample was taken from a study of shared clonotypes between healthy human individuals. Naive CD8 cells, CD45RO-negative and positively selected for CCR7, excluded terminally differentiated effector memory CD45RA+ cells.

The V and J genes are TRBV27 and TRBJ2-7, with 10 nucleotides matching TRBD1. The clonotype originates from a man younger than 35 in good health. Some clones in this sample may be carry-over from other donors' samples. Sequenced material: naive CD8+ T cells from PBMCs. CDR3 bases: TGTGCCAGCAGTCCCAGGGGACAGGGGTTTTGGGAGCAGTACTTC. Translating gives CASSPRGQGFWEQYF.